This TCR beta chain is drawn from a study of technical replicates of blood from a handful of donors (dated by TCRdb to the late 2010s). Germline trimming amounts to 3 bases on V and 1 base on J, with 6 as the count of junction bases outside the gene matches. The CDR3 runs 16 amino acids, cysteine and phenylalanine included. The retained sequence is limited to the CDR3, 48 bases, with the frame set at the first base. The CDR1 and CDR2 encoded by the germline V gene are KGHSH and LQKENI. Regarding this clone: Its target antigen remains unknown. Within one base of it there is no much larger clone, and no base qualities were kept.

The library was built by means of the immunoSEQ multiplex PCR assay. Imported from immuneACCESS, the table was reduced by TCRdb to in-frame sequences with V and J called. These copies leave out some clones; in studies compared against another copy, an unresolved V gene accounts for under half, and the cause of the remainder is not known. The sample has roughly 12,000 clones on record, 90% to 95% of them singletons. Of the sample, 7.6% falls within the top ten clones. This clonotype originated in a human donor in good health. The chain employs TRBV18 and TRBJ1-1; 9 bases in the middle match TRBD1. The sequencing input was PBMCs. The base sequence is TGTGCCAGCTCACCCAGGACAGGGGAAGGGAACACTGAAGCTTTCTTT. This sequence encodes CASSPRTGEGNTEAFF.